The clone carrying this TCR beta chain appeared a few times. Its antigen is unidentified. A second PCR, run for roughly 7 to 12 cycles, used a sample-barcoded 5' primer plus a J-beta primer mix. TCRdb re-called the 5' RACE reads through MiXCR, storing one row per CDR3 protein. The data show about 650,000 distinct CDR3 sequences, approximately 52% seen once. Per sample, no less than 5.5 micrograms of total RNA were extracted. This sample was taken from a study of blood T cells in healthy people across ages. This CDR3 is built from 15 residues. Germline V gene sequence: CDR1 SGHTS, CDR2 YDEGEE. The V gene end was trimmed by 4 bases and the J gene end by 3 bases; junction bases not matched to a gene: 7. General study results and limits: In long-lived donors, naive CD4+ cell counts and diversity exceeded those of aged donors. Per million T cells, TCR beta diversity dropped about linearly as age rose.

The sample taken for sequencing was blood. The chain combines TRBV5-8 with TRBJ2-5, with 9 bases lining up with TRBD2. This TCR came from a woman older than 75 in good health. The CDR3 nucleotides read TGTGCCAGCAGCCTTAGCGGGAGAGGGAAAGAGACCCAGTACTTC. Residues: CASSLSGRGKETQYF. The whole variable domain, remainder taken from reference TRBV5-8 and TRBJ2-5, is EAGVTQSPTHLIKTRGQQATLRCSPISGHTSVYWYQQALGLGLQFLLWYDEGEERNRGNFPPRFSGRQFPNYSSELNVNALELEDSALYLCASSLSGRGKETQYFGPGTRLLVL.